Listed here are 5 T cell receptor beta chains from one sample, sequenced in a study of blood T cell repertoires in COVID-19. The method was immunoSEQ multiplex PCR; TCRdb's version includes in-frame clones alone and lacks a portion of them. In the table there are some 190,000 clones, 80% of which are singletons. The sequencing sample was made of PBMCs or T cells enriched from blood (not recorded which). All receptors derive from a young man with acute COVID-19.

V usage is TRBV12-3 or TRBV12-4 and J usage is TRBJ1-2; D is perhaps TRBD1 (5 bases). V shed 5 bases and J shed 4 bases, with 11 bases lying between them. This CDR3 contains 13 residues. The CDR3 sequence: CASSAGPVYGYTF. CDR3 coding DNA: TGTGCCAGCAGTGCGGGGCCCGTCTATGGCTACACCTTC.

This sequence joins TRBV7-2 and TRBJ2-5; no reliable D call. V was cut by 4 bases and J by 4 bases, with 13 bases left in between. CDR1 SGHTA and CDR2 FQGNSA come from the germline V gene. This CDR3 is 14 amino acids long. In DNA, the CDR3 is TGTGCCAGCAGCTCCCCCCAGGTCCTAGAGACCCAGTACTTC. Protein: CASSSPQVLETQYF.

J is TRBJ1-2 and V is TRBV2; D remains ambiguous. This CDR3 is built from 13 residues. Germline V gene lookup returns CDR1 SNHLY and CDR2 FYNNEI. V dropped 6 bases and J dropped 3 bases, with 11 bases sitting between them. In DNA, the CDR3 is TGTGCCAGCAGCGGGCCCGGGGACTATGGCTACACCTTC. Its translation is CASSGPGDYGYTF. Supplemented by reference TRBV2 and TRBJ1-2, the full variable domain reads EPEVTQTPSHQVTQMGQEVILRCVPISNHLYFYWYRQILGQKVEFLVSFYNNEISEKSEIFDDQFSVERPDGSNFTLKIRSTKLEDSAMYFCASSGPGDYGYTFGSGTRLTVV.

The chain uses TRBV11-3 and TRBJ2-1; possible D gene TRBD2, 5 bases. The germline gives CDR1 SGHNT, CDR2 YENEEA. The V end lost 5 bases, the J end lost 6 bases, and 14 bases lay between the germline ends. This CDR3 has 14 residues. The CDR3 loop is CASSPAGRPNEQFF. The CDR3, as DNA: TGTGCCAGCAGCCCGGCGGGCCGGCCCAATGAGCAGTTCTTC.

The chain couples TRBV5-1 to TRBJ1-2, with TRBD1 as a possible D gene (5 bases). V dropped 4 bases and J dropped 6 bases, with 10 bases sitting between them. Germline CDR1 and CDR2: SGHRS and YFSETQ. This CDR3 comprises 12 residues. CDR3 loop: CASSRQGDGYTF. The CDR3 region has the DNA TGCGCCAGCAGCCGGCAGGGTGATGGCTACACCTTC. Full variable domain (missing parts from reference TRBV5-1 and TRBJ1-2): KAGVTQTPRYLIKTRGQQVTLSCSPISGHRSVSWYQQTPGQGLQFLFEYFSETQRNKGNFPGRFSGRQFSNSRSEMNVSTLELGDSALYLCASSRQGDGYTFGSGTRLTVV.